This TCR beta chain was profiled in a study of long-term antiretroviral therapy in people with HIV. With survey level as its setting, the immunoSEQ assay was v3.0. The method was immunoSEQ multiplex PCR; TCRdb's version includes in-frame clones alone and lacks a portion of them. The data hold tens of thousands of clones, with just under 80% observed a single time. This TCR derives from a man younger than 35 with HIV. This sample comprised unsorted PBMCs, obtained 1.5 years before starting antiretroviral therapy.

CDR3 DNA sequence: TGTGCCAGCAGCCCTAGGGGACTAGAGCTGATCACAGATACGCAGTATTTT. It yields the protein CASSPRGLELITDTQYF. V usage is TRBV11-2 and J usage is TRBJ2-3; 8 bases are shared with TRBD2. The CDR3 spans 17 residues. With V trimmed by 5 bases and J by 2 bases, 12 bases remained unmatched. Germline V lookup: CDR1 SGHAT, CDR2 FQNNGV.